This TCR beta chain was sequenced during a study of T cells in Graves' hyperthyroidism and ophthalmopathy. Broader study findings: Among thyroid clonotypes expanded above 0.001, most also appeared in blood.

The CDR3 consists of 20 residues. The V end lost 1 base, the J end lost 5 bases, and 29 bases lay between the germline ends. This clonotype came up many times. Its specificity is not known. From RNA transcripts, TCR beta CDR3 regions were amplified. During a first-round RT-PCR of the TCR CDR3, the HTBI primer set was used. TCRdb redid the calling of the multiplex PCR reads with MiXCR, one entry per CDR3 protein. The table has 640,000 or so distinct CDR3 sequences, 14% seen once. Not enrolled were patients with uncontrolled infection, other autoimmune disease, pregnancy or lactation. The chain combines TRBV12-3 or TRBV12-4 with TRBJ1-1, with D possibly being TRBD1 (5 bases). Sample: blood. This TCR was recovered from a woman between 18 and 30 years old with Graves' ophthalmopathy. The CDR3 protein is CASSLGRRHRTYPIRTEAFF. The CDR3 DNA reads as TGTGCCAGCAGTTTAGGGAGGAGGCACAGGACCTACCCCATAAGGACTGAAGCTTTCTTT.